These T cell receptor beta chains were read from a single sample in a study of vaccination effects on CD4 cells after COVID-19. Using immunoSEQ multiplex PCR, the repertoire was profiled, and TCRdb retains in-frame clones only, with some absent. The data contain around 47,000 clones, approximately 77% of them singletons. Antigens for these TCRs are unknown. The sequencing used CD4+ T cells from PBMCs cultured without peptide, collected after COVID-19 vaccination. The receptors were gathered from a human donor who received a COVID-19 vaccine. Both conserved end residues are part of each CDR3. The D gene is left open where the match is weak. Not all rows give a size; the values are once, few, many and, for expanded clones, a class.

d_call	v_call	j_call	clone_size	cdr3_aa	cdr3_nt
-	TRBV3-1/TRBV3-2	TRBJ2-7	-	CASSPYTAYEQYF	TGTGCCAGCAGCCCCTACACGGCCTACGAGCAGTACTTC
TRBD1	TRBV10-2	TRBJ1-6	-	CASSERGLGSPLHF	TGCGCCAGCAGTGAGAGGGGGCTGGGATCACCCCTCCACTTT
TRBD1	TRBV18	TRBJ2-5	-	CASSPGQEGTQYF	TGTGCCAGCTCACCGGGACAGGAAGGGACCCAGTACTTC
TRBD2	TRBV27	TRBJ2-7	-	CASRGLAGGSYEQYF	TGTGCCAGCAGAGGTCTAGCGGGAGGGAGTTACGAGCAGTACTTC
-	TRBV6-5	TRBJ2-3	-	CASQSATDTQYF	TGTGCCAGCCAGTCAGCCACAGATACGCAGTATTTT
-	TRBV11-1	TRBJ2-7	-	CASSPTRVNYEQYF	TGTGCCAGCAGCCCTACAAGGGTAAACTACGAGCAGTACTTC
TRBD1	TRBV5-4	TRBJ1-2	-	CASSHSGGISYGYTF	TGTGCCAGCAGCCATTCAGGGGGAATCAGCTATGGCTACACCTTC
TRBD2	TRBV19	TRBJ2-1	-	CASSIGSGGVQRNEQFF	TGTGCCAGTAGTATTGGGAGCGGGGGGGTACAAAGGAATGAGCAGTTCTTC
-	TRBV7-2	TRBJ2-5	-	CASSLGPSAVETQYF	TGTGCCAGCAGCTTAGGGCCTAGCGCGGTAGAGACCCAGTACTTC
-	TRBV7-9	TRBJ1-6	-	CASSLAGNNSPLHF	TGTGCCAGCAGCTTGGCAGGGAATAATTCACCCCTCCACTTT
-	TRBV6-6	TRBJ2-2	-	CASILDRNTGELFF	TGTGCCAGCATCCTCGACAGAAACACCGGGGAGCTGTTTTTT
-	TRBV3-1/TRBV3-2	TRBJ2-7	few	CASSQGGGEQYF	TGTGCCAGCAGCCAAGGGGGCGGCGAGCAGTACTTC
TRBD2	TRBV6-1	TRBJ2-3	-	CASSEPSLFAGVPDTQYF	TGTGCCAGCAGTGAACCATCCCTATTTGCGGGGGTCCCAGATACGCAGTATTTT
-	TRBV11-2	TRBJ2-2	-	CASTALAGATGELFF	TGTGCCAGCACCGCACTAGCAGGGGCAACCGGGGAGCTGTTTTTT
-	TRBV11-2	TRBJ1-1	-	CASSPARPRDRNTEAFF	TGTGCCAGCAGCCCTGCCCGCCCCAGAGATAGAAACACTGAAGCTTTCTTT
-	TRBV5-4	TRBJ1-1	few	CASRQAGGARAEAFF	TGTGCCAGCAGGCAAGCGGGGGGGGCGCGAGCTGAAGCTTTCTTT
-	TRBV10-3	TRBJ2-6	-	CAITPEGVGANVLTF	TGTGCCATCACCCCAGAAGGGGTCGGGGCCAACGTCCTGACTTTC
-	TRBV12-3/TRBV12-4	TRBJ2-3	once	CASSLGEADTQYF	TGTGCCAGCAGTTTGGGGGAAGCAGATACGCAGTATTTT
TRBD1	TRBV5-1	TRBJ2-7	-	CASSSGQGAYEQYF	TGCGCCAGCAGCTCGGGACAGGGGGCATACGAGCAGTACTTC
-	TRBV3-1/TRBV3-2	TRBJ2-1	-	CASSRGGQSYNEQFF	TGTGCCAGCAGCCGGGGAGGTCAGTCCTACAATGAGCAGTTCTTC
-	TRBV7-9	TRBJ2-1	once	CASSFSGAGNEQFF	TGTGCCAGCAGCTTTTCAGGGGCCGGTAATGAGCAGTTCTTC
-	TRBV5-1	TRBJ1-4	few	CASSTRTPTNEKLFF	TGCGCCAGCAGCACCCGTACCCCAACTAATGAAAAACTGTTTTTT